These 27 T cell receptor beta chains were sequenced from one sample in a study of cytomegalovirus exposure and HLA in healthy donors. The PCR made use of 60 Vbeta and 13 Jbeta primers. The data were produced by immunoSEQ multiplex PCR, yet TCRdb's version contains in-frame clones alone and is incomplete. The sample has 30,000 to 40,000 clones, less than 70% seen once; the top ten hold roughly 22%. Input material: PBMCs. The receptors here all came from a man aged 50 to 59 in good health and CMV-seropositive.

The chain links TRBV6-5 to TRBJ1-5; TRBD1 matches at 8 bases. V trimming: 6 bases; J trimming: 6 bases; junction bases outside the gene matches: 4. This CDR3 has 13 residues. Germline V gives CDR1 MNHEY, CDR2 SVGAGI. CDR3 in amino acids: CASSGDRGQPQHF. DNA for the CDR3: TGTGCCAGCAGCGGTGACAGGGGTCAGCCCCAGCATTTT.

The chain combines TRBV5-1 with TRBJ1-5; D might be TRBD1 (5 bases). CDR1 is SGHRS and CDR2 is YFSETQ in the germline V gene. V lost 0 bases and J 6 bases, leaving 13 bases between the germline ends. The CDR3 spans 15 residues. In DNA, the CDR3 is TGCGCCAGCAGCTTGGAAGCAGGGAAAGGTCAGCCCCAGCATTTT. As protein: CASSLEAGKGQPQHF.

The chain links TRBV7-3 to TRBJ2-3; TRBD2 matches 8 bases. CDR3 length equals 14 residues. CDR1 and CDR2 from the germline V gene are SGHTA and FQGTGA. V was clipped by 3 bases and J by 4 bases; unmatched bases: 3. CDR3 sequence reads: CASSFTSGPDTQYF. The CDR3 DNA is TGTGCCAGCAGCTTTACTAGCGGACCAGATACGCAGTATTTT.

V gene TRBV7-8 combines with J gene TRBJ2-3; TRBD2 might be the D (6 bases). The CDR3 totals 15 residues. The ends were cut back, 5 bases at V and 4 bases at J, with 16 bases in the middle. Germline loops: CDR1 SGHVS, CDR2 FQNEAQ. DNA for the CDR3: TGTGCCAGCAGCCCCGACCTGCGGGGTTCAGATACGCAGTATTTT. Translating gives CASSPDLRGSDTQYF.

The chain recombines TRBV7-7 with TRBJ2-5, with D possibly TRBD1 on 6 matching bases. CDR1 and CDR2 (germline): SSHAT, FNYEAQ (reference sequence). The CDR3 runs to 13 residues. Trimming took off 4 bases at V and 1 base at J, with 7 bases between the two ends. In nucleotides, the CDR3 is TGTGCCAGCAGCTCAGGGGTCCAAGAGACCCAGTACTTC. Translation: CASSSGVQETQYF.

The rearrangement links TRBV6-6 to TRBJ2-7; 9 positions agree with TRBD2. This CDR3 is built from 16 residues. The J segment lost 3 bases and the V segment lost 2 bases, leaving 8 bases of the junction unmatched. Germline CDR1 reads MNHNY; CDR2 reads SVGAGI (reference sequence). CDR3 bases: TGTGCCAGCAGTTACCGAAAAGCGGGGGGAATCTACGAGCAGTACTTC. Protein: CASSYRKAGGIYEQYF.

J is TRBJ2-1 and V is TRBV29-1, with 13 bases fitting TRBD2. The V gene end was trimmed by 4 bases and the J gene end by 6 bases; junction bases not matched to a gene: 15. Per germline, CDR1 SQVTM and CDR2 ANQGSEA. The CDR3 is 18 amino acids. CDR3 amino acids: CSVALTSGGGGSGNEQFF. The CDR3 DNA reads TGCAGCGTTGCACTCACTAGCGGGGGGGGCGGTAGCGGCAATGAGCAGTTCTTC.

The CDR3 here is CASSAERNSPLHF. As DNA, the CDR3 is TGTGCCAGCAGTGCGGAGAGAAATTCACCCCTCCACTTT. The chain carries TRBV6-5 and TRBJ1-6; unclear D gene. The CDR3 spans 13 residues. The V gene's germline CDR1 is MNHEY and CDR2 SVGAGI. The V end lost 5 bases, the J end lost 7 bases, and 9 bases lay between the germline ends.

The V call is TRBV30, the J call TRBJ1-5; TRBD1 aligns across 8 bases. This CDR3 contains 14 residues. Germline V gives CDR1 GTSNPN, CDR2 SVGIG (reference sequence). V trimming: 3 bases; J trimming: 1 base; junction bases outside the gene matches: 2. The DNA for the CDR3 is TGTGCCTGGAGCCGACAGGGGAGCAATCAGCCCCAGCATTTT. Translated, it gives CAWSRQGSNQPQHF.

The genes are TRBV30 and TRBJ2-2; D is possibly TRBD1 (6 bases). Germline CDR1 and CDR2: GTSNPN and SVGIG (reference sequence). This CDR3 comprises 15 residues. V lost 1 base and J 4 bases, leaving 13 bases between the germline ends. CDR3 amino acids: CAWSGDRPVTGELFF. CDR3 bases: TGTGCCTGGAGTGGTGACAGGCCGGTCACCGGGGAGCTGTTTTTT.

This clone was detected a few times. The rearrangement links TRBV5-1 to TRBJ1-1; a possible D gene is TRBD1 (5 bases). V was shortened by 0 bases and J by 3 bases, with 9 bases between the two germline ends. The CDR3 contains 14 residues. In germline, CDR1 is SGHRS, CDR2 YFSETQ. CDR3 DNA sequence: TGCGCCAGCAGCTTGGCCGGGGGTCACACTGAAGCTTTCTTT. Translated, it gives CASSLAGGHTEAFF.

The V gene is TRBV27, the J gene TRBJ2-7, with D possibly matching TRBD1 (6 bases). Germline V gives CDR1 MNHEY, CDR2 SMNVEV (reference sequence). This CDR3 spans 14 amino acids. Trimming took off 3 bases at V and 5 bases at J, with 14 bases between the two ends. The CDR3: CASSLGRGHHEQYF. In DNA, the CDR3 is TGTGCCAGCAGTTTGGGCAGGGGCCATCACGAGCAGTACTTC.

This clone has more than one count but fewer than ten. V and J are TRBV6-5 and TRBJ1-2; 7 bases fit TRBD1. The CDR3 contains 14 residues. With V trimmed by 6 bases and J by 3 bases, 7 bases remained unmatched. Germline assignment: CDR1 MNHEY and CDR2 SVGAGI. CDR3 DNA: TGTGCCAGCAGGAGAGACAGGGTGGACTATGGCTACACCTTC. This sequence encodes CASRRDRVDYGYTF.

V is TRBV13 and J is TRBJ2-5, with TRBD1 matching over 7 bases. Trimming at V came to 5 bases and at J to 3 bases, leaving 3 bases not matched to a gene. Germline V CDR1 and CDR2: PRHDT, FYEKMQ (reference sequence). CDR3 length: 13 amino acids. CDR3 sequence reads: CASSNRGEETQYF. CDR3 bases: TGTGCCAGCAGCAACAGGGGAGAAGAGACCCAGTACTTC.

The rearrangement uses TRBV9 and TRBJ2-1; tentative D call: TRBD2 (5 bases). The CDR3 spans 14 residues. V was clipped by 3 bases and J by 9 bases, with 16 bases between them. In germline, CDR1 is SGDLS, CDR2 YYNGEE. The CDR3 DNA sequence: TGTGCCAGCAGCGCGGAGGACTGGAGCGGTGAGCAGTTCTTC. It specifies CASSAEDWSGEQFF. Combining the CDR3 with reference TRBV9 and TRBJ2-1 gives the whole variable domain DSGVTQTPKHLITATGQRVTLRCSPRSGDLSVYWYQQSLDQGLQFLIQYYNGEERAKGNILERFSAQQFPDLHSELNLSSLELGDSALYFCASSAEDWSGEQFFGPGTRLTVL.

The gene calls are TRBV28 and TRBJ1-2; 9 nucleotides line up with TRBD1. CDR1 and CDR2 (germline): MDHEN, SYDVKM. The CDR3 is 16 amino acids. The trim removed 3 bases at V and 7 bases at J, leaving 12 bases unmatched. The CDR3 here is CASSFRTPGQGFGYTF. In DNA, the CDR3 is TGTGCCAGCAGTTTCCGAACACCGGGACAGGGATTTGGCTACACCTTC.

This clone was counted only a few times. The chain recombines TRBV7-8 with TRBJ1-3; no definite D call. CDR1 is SGHVS and CDR2 is FQNEAQ in the germline V gene. V gave up 1 base and J gave up 0 bases, with 10 bases separating them. The CDR3 consists of 16 residues. The CDR3 spells CASSLDVAGSGNTIYF. CDR3 sequence (DNA): TGTGCCAGCAGCTTAGATGTGGCAGGCTCTGGAAACACCATATATTTT.

This clone was observed a few times. The chain combines TRBV5-1 with TRBJ2-7; TRBD2 matches 9 bases. CDR3 length: 17 amino acids. Germline lookup yields CDR1 SGHRS and CDR2 YFSETQ. J was trimmed by 3 bases and V by 1 base; bases with no gene match: 11. The CDR3: CASSLILAGASFYEQYF. The CDR3, as DNA: TGCGCCAGCAGCTTGATCTTAGCGGGGGCGTCTTTCTACGAGCAGTACTTC.

This clone was recorded a few times. CDR3 sequence (DNA): TGTGCCAGCAGCCAAGGGACTACTGGGGGGGGCGAGCAGTACTTC. Its translation is CASSQGTTGGGEQYF. The chain employs TRBV4-2 and TRBJ2-7; 7 bases fit TRBD2. Trimming cost V 1 base and J 6 bases; bases outside gene matches: 9. Germline V gene sequence: CDR1 LGHNA, CDR2 YNFKEQ. The CDR3 length is 15 residues.

V gene TRBV6-1 combines with J gene TRBJ2-7, with 8 bases lining up with TRBD2. The V gene's germline CDR1 is MNHNS and CDR2 SASEGT. V gave up 2 bases and J gave up 4 bases; unmatched junction bases: 7. This CDR3 comprises 15 residues. The CDR3 DNA sequence: TGTGCCAGCAGTGAAAGGACTAGCAGCCATTACGAGCAGTACTTC. This gives the protein CASSERTSSHYEQYF.

The chain uses TRBV6-4 and TRBJ2-6, with D unclear. From germline, CDR1 is MRHNA and CDR2 SNTAGT. V lost 2 bases and J lost 2, with 4 bases in between. The length of the CDR3 is 14 residues. The CDR3 sequence is CASSDEPGANVLTF. CDR3 DNA sequence: TGTGCCAGCAGTGACGAGCCTGGGGCCAACGTCCTGACTTTC.

V is TRBV6-5 and J is TRBJ1-1; D is possibly TRBD1 (6 bases). This CDR3 region has 13 residues. Per germline, CDR1 MNHEY and CDR2 SVGAGI. V was pared by 6 bases and J by 8 bases, with 16 bases between. CDR3 coding DNA: TGTGCCAGCAGCATACAGGGAGAAAGAGAAGCTTTCTTT. Translating gives CASSIQGEREAFF.

This clone appeared a few times. The chain recombines TRBV7-8 with TRBJ2-5; TRBD1 matches 7 bases. Trimming removed 5 bases from V and 4 bases from J; junction bases left unmatched: 4. CDR1 is SGHVS and CDR2 is FQNEAQ in the germline V gene. This CDR3 region has 13 residues. The CDR3 reads CASSKQGLETQYF. In DNA, the CDR3 is TGTGCCAGCAGCAAACAGGGGCTAGAGACCCAGTACTTC.

This chain connects TRBV25-1 to TRBJ2-7; D might be TRBD1 (6 bases). CDR1 and CDR2 from the germline V gene are MGHDK and SYGVNS. This CDR3 comprises 14 residues. V lost 6 bases and J lost 3, with 15 bases in between. The CDR3 DNA sequence: TGTGCCAGCAGCCACGGGACACCGATCTACGAGCAGTACTTC. It encodes CASSHGTPIYEQYF.

The chain links TRBV11-2 to TRBJ1-5; possibly TRBD1 for D (6 bases). Trimming pared 5 bases from V and 6 bases from J, leaving 17 bases between. The CDR3 covers 15 residues. Germline CDR1 reads SGHAT; CDR2 reads FQNNGV. The CDR3: CASSLGGGSGQPQHF. The CDR3 DNA reads as TGTGCCAGCAGCCTAGGAGGGGGTTCTGGTCAGCCCCAGCATTTT. Supplemented by reference TRBV11-2 and TRBJ1-5, the full variable domain reads EAGVAQSPRYKIIEKRQSVAFWCNPISGHATLYWYQQILGQGPKLLIQFQNNGVVDDSQLPKDRFSAERLKGVDSTLKIQPAKLEDSAVYLCASSLGGGSGQPQHFGDGTRLSIL.

The chain combines TRBV18 with TRBJ1-1, with D maybe TRBD1 (5 bases). This CDR3 has 17 residues. Germline values: CDR1 KGHSH, CDR2 LQKENI. The germline V and J ends were trimmed by 4 bases and 4 bases, with 22 bases remaining between them. CDR3: CASSQPFHTGVGTEAFF. The CDR3 coding sequence is TGTGCCAGCTCACAACCCTTCCATACAGGTGTCGGCACTGAAGCTTTCTTT.

J is TRBJ1-5 and V is TRBV7-8; weak D call: TRBD1 (5 bases). The CDR3 is 14 amino acids. Germline CDR1 is SGHVS and CDR2 is FQNEAQ. V dropped 5 bases and J dropped 3 bases, with 11 bases sitting between them. The CDR3, as DNA: TGTGCCAGCAGCCCAGGGTACGACAATCAGCCCCAGCATTTT. Amino acids: CASSPGYDNQPQHF.